This T cell receptor beta chain was sequenced during a study of blood T cell repertoires in COVID-19. In the study overall: The United States, Italy and Spain supplied acute and convalescent COVID-19 samples.

Authors' processing steps: Quantification of nucleated cells was approximated via reference gene primer amplification. The table came from immunoSEQ multiplex PCR; TCRdb's copy has only in-frame clones and leaves some out. Clonal size and the V and J genes are those of that table, whereas D and trimming came from the DNA. This table has about 160,000 clones, approximately 87% appearing once. This CDR3 comprises 17 residues. J lost 2 bases, V lost 6 bases, and 7 bases had no gene match. The germline V gene encodes CDR1 MDHEN and CDR2 SYDVKM. This clone was picked up a small number of times. The sequenced sample was peripheral blood. This chain uses TRBV28 with TRBJ1-6, with 10 positions matching TRBD1. This TCR was recovered from an older woman with COVID-19, enrolled during active disease. CDR3 in DNA: TGTGCCAGCAGCGCTCCGGGACAGGGGCCCTATAATTCACCCCTCCACTTT. Translated: CASSAPGQGPYNSPLHF.